This T cell receptor beta chain was profiled in a study of CD8 T cells in Susac syndrome. CD8+ and CD4+ T cells taken from blood had their TCR beta sequenced. Trimming at V came to 5 bases and at J to 7 bases, leaving 9 bases not matched to a gene. Germline V gene sequence: CDR1 SGHAT, CDR2 FQNNGV. The CDR3 length is 15 residues. When the RNA was reverse transcribed, random hexamers were used with an input of about 0.5 to 1 ug. TCRdb analysed the immunoSEQ multiplex PCR reads with MiXCR anew, one entry per CDR3 protein. The sample lists under 200,000 distinct CDR3 sequences, approximately 95% occurring once.

This TCR derives from a human donor with multiple sclerosis. Sequencing was carried out using CD8+ T cells from PBMCs. This chain links TRBV11-2 with TRBJ2-1, with 9 bases aligning to TRBD2. CDR3 sequence: CASSQGMGLANEQFF. The CDR3 DNA reads TGTGCCAGCAGCCAAGGGATGGGACTAGCTAATGAGCAGTTCTTC.